The present T cell receptor beta chain was sequenced within a study of PD-L1 blockade in urothelial cancer. About the study: Once treatment had started, blood was analyzed at 3 weeks (second dose) and again at 6 weeks.

Added to each PCR by spiking were synthetic TCR analog templates. Profiling relied on immunoSEQ multiplex PCR, and the TCRdb table lists in-frame clones only, not all of them. The table shows about 72,000 clones, with about 90% occurring only once. Sample time point: pretreatment peripheral blood. Each patient supplied 1 to 8 pretreatment and on-treatment samples. The receptor was derived from a man aged 55-75 years with urothelial cancer. This material consisted of PBMCs, taken around atezolizumab (anti-PD-L1) treatment.

CDR3 DNA sequence: TGCGCCAGCAGCCAAGCCAGGGAAGATGGCTACACCTTC. This codes for CASSQAREDGYTF. This rearrangement joins TRBV4-1 to TRBJ1-2; D might be TRBD1 (5 bases). The CDR3 is 13 residues long. Germline V gene sequence: CDR1 MGHRA, CDR2 YSYEKL. Trimming removed 1 base at V and 6 bases at J, with 9 bases between.